This T cell receptor beta chain originates from a study of blood T cell repertoires in COVID-19. Across the study: The samples span acute and convalescent COVID-19 from the United States, Italy and Spain. T cells, B-cell-depleted T cells, or PBMCs supplied cDNA or gDNA.

The CDR3 sequence is 14 residues long. CDR1 and CDR2 from the germline V gene are MNHEY and SVGAGI. With 7 bases clipped from V and 2 bases from J, the junction kept 6 bases outside the gene matches. Per the study methods: Estimation of nucleated cell counts relied on the amplification of reference gene primers. The protocol was immunoSEQ multiplex PCR, while the TCRdb copy is restricted to in-frame clones and leaves out a portion. V, J and clone size derive from that table, while D and trimming were established from the DNA sequence. This table holds some 30,000 clones, approximately 89% found once.

V usage is TRBV6-5 and J usage is TRBJ2-7, with 9 bases lining up with TRBD1. Sequencing used peripheral blood. This TCR was recovered from a human donor with acute or convalescent COVID-19. The donor label of this sample is uncertain. The DNA of the CDR3 is TGTGCCAGCACCAGGGACAGGGCCCCCTACGAGCAGTACTTC. It encodes CASTRDRAPYEQYF.